This is a list of T cell receptor beta chains from one sample in a study of siplizumab effects on memory and regulatory T cells. Using immunoSEQ multiplex PCR, the repertoire was profiled, and TCRdb retains in-frame clones only, with some absent. The table records 85,000 to 130,000 clones, about nine tenths of them present only once. Sequences were obtained from CD4+ T cells sorted from blood. All receptors come from a human donor in good health. Some clones in this sample may be carry-over from other donors' samples. The CDR3 runs from the conserved cysteine through the conserved F or W.

>TRBV7-3|TRBJ2-3
CASSPRAGVGTDTQYF
>TRBV7-9|TRBJ2-5
CAIPGTSGSYETQYF
>TRBV10-1|TRBJ2-5
CASSVGGKRGLQETQYF
>TRBV5-1|TRBJ2-1
CASSLSGRRPQGEQFF
>TRBV14|TRBJ1-1
CASSQVVQTEAFF
>TRBV28|TRBJ1-2
CASSSTGGYYGYTF
>TRBV7-2|TRBJ2-2
CASSLWFEETGELFF
>TRBV6-1|TRBJ2-2
CASSEAGLGSGELFF
>TRBV6-5|TRBJ2-5
CASSYSGERETQYF
>TRBV6-5|TRBJ1-1
CASSYLGAEAFF
>TRBV2|TRBJ2-3
CASREYLASASTDTQYF
>TRBV5-4|TRBJ1-2
CASSSGGDRSFKGYTF
>TRBV28|TRBJ1-5
CASCSPLRGAGQPQHF
>TRBV28|TRBJ1-6
CASSPVITNSPLHF
>TRBV5-1|TRBJ2-2
CASSPGTGANTGELFF
>TRBV29-1|TRBJ2-1
CIGTSGSNEQFF
>TRBV2|TRBJ2-1
CASSESAGDPFFEFF
>TRBV19|TRBJ2-5
CASSMNRAGQETQYF
>TRBV15|TRBJ2-2
CATSRAYSAGELFF
>TRBV19|TRBJ1-5
CASTGGGFLGNQPQHF
>TRBV11-2|TRBJ2-5
CASGGRTIRETQYF
>TRBV29-1|TRBJ2-5
CSVEGGLAVQETQYF
>TRBV5-1|TRBJ2-1
CASSADGTGYNEQFF
>TRBV4-2|TRBJ1-1
CASSQPEQGGVPEAFF
>TRBV28|TRBJ2-7
CASSFAGAGGNEQYF
>TRBV11-2|TRBJ1-5
CASSYTGGGQPQHF
>TRBV7-9|TRBJ1-1
CASSPSSGRTAEAFF
>TRBV7-9|TRBJ2-3
CASSPRGADTQYF
>TRBV19|TRBJ1-2
CASSSQQGAYGYTF
>TRBV27|TRBJ2-7
CASSLSGQGWNYEQYF
>TRBV7-3|TRBJ2-1
CASSFMREHEQFF
>TRBV5-4|TRBJ2-7
CASSPRTSGSGPQYEQYF
>TRBV10-2|TRBJ1-3
CASSVGGGSGNTIYF
>TRBV4-1|TRBJ1-5
CASSQSLGQGTSGATQHF
>TRBV28|TRBJ1-4
CASSLASEKLFF
>TRBV5-1|TRBJ2-2
CASSLFTDRGMDNTGELFF
>TRBV7-9|TRBJ1-1
CASRERAGGNTEAFF
>TRBV28|TRBJ1-1
CASSLRGQGGTEAFF
>TRBV27|TRBJ2-2
CASTQGGLSTGELFF
>TRBV15|TRBJ2-7
CATSRNIAVNYEQYF
>TRBV9|TRBJ2-2
CASRRTGANTGELFF
>TRBV30|TRBJ1-3
CALPGPDGNTIYF
>TRBV14|TRBJ2-5
CASSQVLGGSETQYF
>TRBV5-8|TRBJ1-4
CASSPRLSLATNEKLFF
>TRBV5-6|TRBJ2-3
CASSRRSVRNTQYF
>TRBV5-4|TRBJ2-1
CASSLRLGAPNEQFF
>TRBV5-3|TRBJ2-1
CARSLTLAGSSYNEQFF
>TRBV5-1|TRBJ1-1
CASSLMQGASNTEAFF
>TRBV30|TRBJ2-7
CAWMRQAHEQYF
>TRBV6-6|TRBJ2-2
CASSYLSPGGRGELFF